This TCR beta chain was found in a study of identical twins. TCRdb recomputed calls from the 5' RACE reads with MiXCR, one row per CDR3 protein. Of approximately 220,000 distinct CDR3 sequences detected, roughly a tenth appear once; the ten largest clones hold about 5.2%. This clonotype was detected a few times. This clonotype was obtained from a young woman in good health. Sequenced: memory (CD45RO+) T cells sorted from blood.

CDR3 protein: CATSRLSSGTEQYF. The CDR3 nucleotides read TGTGCCACCAGCAGACTTTCTAGCGGGACTGAGCAGTACTTC. The chain has TRBV15 and TRBJ2-7; 9 nucleotides agree with TRBD2. Per the germline V gene, CDR1 is LNHNV and CDR2 is YYDKDF (reference sequence). Trimming cost V 2 bases and J 7 bases; bases outside gene matches: 6. This CDR3 is 14 amino acids long. Full variable domain (outside the CDR3, taken from reference TRBV15 and TRBJ2-7): DAMVIQNPRYQVTQFGKPVTLSCSQTLNHNVMYWYQQKSSQAPKLLFHYYDKDFNNEADTPDNFQSRRPNTSFCFLDIRSPGLGDTAMYLCATSRLSSGTEQYFGPGTRLTVT.